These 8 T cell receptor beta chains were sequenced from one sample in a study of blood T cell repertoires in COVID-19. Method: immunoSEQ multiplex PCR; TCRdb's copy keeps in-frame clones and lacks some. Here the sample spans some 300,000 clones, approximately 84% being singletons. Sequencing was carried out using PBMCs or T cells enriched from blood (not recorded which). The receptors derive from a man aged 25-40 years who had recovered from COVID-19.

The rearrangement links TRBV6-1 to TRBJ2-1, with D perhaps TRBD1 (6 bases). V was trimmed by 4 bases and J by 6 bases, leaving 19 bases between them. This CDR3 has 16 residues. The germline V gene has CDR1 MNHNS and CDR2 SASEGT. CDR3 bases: TGTGCCAGCAGTGGGCAGACAGGCGCCGCAATCAATGAGCAGTTCTTC. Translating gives CASSGQTGAAINEQFF.

The CDR3 loop is CASSPTSGRAIYEQFF. The CDR3 nucleotides read TGTGCCAGCAGCCCAACCAGCGGGAGGGCCATATATGAGCAGTTCTTC. The chain employs TRBV7-9 and TRBJ2-1; 10 bases match TRBD2. There are 16 residues in the CDR3. CDR1 is SEHNR and CDR2 is FQNEAQ in the germline V gene (reference sequence). Trimming cost V 5 bases and J 8 bases; bases outside gene matches: 12.

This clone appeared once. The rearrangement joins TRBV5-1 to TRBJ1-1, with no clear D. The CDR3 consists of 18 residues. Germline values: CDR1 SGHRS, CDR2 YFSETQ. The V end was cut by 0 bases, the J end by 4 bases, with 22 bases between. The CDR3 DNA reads TGCGCCAGCAGCTTGGAGAAAAGGTTTGGCGGAGACGGCACTGAAGCTTTCTTT. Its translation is CASSLEKRFGGDGTEAFF. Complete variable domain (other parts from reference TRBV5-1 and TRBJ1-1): KAGVTQTPRYLIKTRGQQVTLSCSPISGHRSVSWYQQTPGQGLQFLFEYFSETQRNKGNFPGRFSGRQFSNSRSEMNVSTLELGDSALYLCASSLEKRFGGDGTEAFFGQGTRLTVV.

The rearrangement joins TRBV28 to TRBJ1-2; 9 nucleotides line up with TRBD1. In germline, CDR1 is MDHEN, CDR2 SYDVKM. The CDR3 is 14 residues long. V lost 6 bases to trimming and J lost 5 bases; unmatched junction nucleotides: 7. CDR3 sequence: CASRKTGGAYGYTF. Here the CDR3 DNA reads TGTGCCAGCAGAAAGACAGGGGGTGCGTATGGCTACACCTTC.

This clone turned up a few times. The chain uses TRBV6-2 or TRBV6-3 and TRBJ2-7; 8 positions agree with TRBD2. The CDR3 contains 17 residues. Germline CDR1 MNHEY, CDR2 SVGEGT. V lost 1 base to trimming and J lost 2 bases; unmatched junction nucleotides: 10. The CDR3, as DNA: TGTGCCAGCAGTTACTTGTCGGGGAGCGGGAGACCCTACGAGCAGTACTTC. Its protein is CASSYLSGSGRPYEQYF.

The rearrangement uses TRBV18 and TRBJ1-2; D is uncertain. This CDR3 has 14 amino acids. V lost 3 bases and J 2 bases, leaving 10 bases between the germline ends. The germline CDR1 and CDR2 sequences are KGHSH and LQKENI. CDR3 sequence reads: CASSPPGRNYGYTF. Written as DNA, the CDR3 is TGTGCCAGCTCACCTCCTGGCCGAAACTATGGCTACACCTTC.

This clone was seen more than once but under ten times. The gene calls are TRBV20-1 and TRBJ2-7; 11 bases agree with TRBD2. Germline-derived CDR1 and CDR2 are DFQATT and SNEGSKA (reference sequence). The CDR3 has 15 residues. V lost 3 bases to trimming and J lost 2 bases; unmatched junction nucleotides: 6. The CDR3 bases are TGCAGTGCTAGTGGGCTAGCGGGGGGTACCTACGAGCAGTACTTC. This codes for CSASGLAGGTYEQYF.

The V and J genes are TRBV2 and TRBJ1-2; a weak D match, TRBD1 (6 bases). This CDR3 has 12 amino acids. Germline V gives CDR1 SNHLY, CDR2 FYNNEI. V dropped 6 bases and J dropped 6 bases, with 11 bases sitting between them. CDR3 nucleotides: TGTGCCAGCAGCGATACAGGGAATGGCTACACCTTC. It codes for CASSDTGNGYTF.